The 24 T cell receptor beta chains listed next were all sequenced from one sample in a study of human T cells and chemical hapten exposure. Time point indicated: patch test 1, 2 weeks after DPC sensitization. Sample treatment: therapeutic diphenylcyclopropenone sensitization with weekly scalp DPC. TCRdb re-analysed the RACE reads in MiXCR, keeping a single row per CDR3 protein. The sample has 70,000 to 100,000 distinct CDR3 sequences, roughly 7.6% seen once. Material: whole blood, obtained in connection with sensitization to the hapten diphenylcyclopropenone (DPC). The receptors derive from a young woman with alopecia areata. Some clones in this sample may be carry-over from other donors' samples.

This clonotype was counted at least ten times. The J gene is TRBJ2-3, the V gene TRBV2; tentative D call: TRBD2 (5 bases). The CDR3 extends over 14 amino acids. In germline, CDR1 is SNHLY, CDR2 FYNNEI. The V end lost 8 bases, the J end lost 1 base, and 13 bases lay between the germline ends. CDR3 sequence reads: CASGFRGGTDTQYF. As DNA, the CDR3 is TGTGCCAGCGGGTTTCGGGGAGGCACAGATACGCAGTATTTT. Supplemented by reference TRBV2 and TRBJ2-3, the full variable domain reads EPEVTQTPSHQVTQMGQEVILRCVPISNHLYFYWYRQILGQKVEFLVSFYNNEISEKSEIFDDQFSVERPDGSNFTLKIRSTKLEDSAMYFCASGFRGGTDTQYFGPGTRLTVL.

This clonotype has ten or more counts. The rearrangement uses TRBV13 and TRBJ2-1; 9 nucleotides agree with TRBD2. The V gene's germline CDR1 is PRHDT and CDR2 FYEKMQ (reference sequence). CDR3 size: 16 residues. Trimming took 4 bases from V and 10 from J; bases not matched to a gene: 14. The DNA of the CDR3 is TGTGCCAGCAGCTCTAATAGGCGTAGCGGGGGTCCCGAGCAGTTCTTC. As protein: CASSSNRRSGGPEQFF.

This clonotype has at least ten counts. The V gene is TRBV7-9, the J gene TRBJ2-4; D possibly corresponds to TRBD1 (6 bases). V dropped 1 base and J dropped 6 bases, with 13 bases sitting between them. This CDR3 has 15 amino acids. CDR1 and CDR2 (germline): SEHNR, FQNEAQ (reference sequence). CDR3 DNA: TGTGCCAGCAGCTTAGTGCTGCCAGGGGTAAACATTCAGTACTTC. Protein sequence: CASSLVLPGVNIQYF.

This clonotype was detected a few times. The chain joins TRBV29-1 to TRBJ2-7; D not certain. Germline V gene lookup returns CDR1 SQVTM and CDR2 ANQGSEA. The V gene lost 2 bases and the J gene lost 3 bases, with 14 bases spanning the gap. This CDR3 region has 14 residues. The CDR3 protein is CSVESSGESYEQYF. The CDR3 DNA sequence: TGCAGCGTTGAAAGCTCAGGAGAGAGCTACGAGCAGTACTTC.

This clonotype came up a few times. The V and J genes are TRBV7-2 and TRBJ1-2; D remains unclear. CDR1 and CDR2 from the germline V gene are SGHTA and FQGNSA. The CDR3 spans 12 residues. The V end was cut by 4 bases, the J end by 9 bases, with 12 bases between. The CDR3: CASSSQRGSYTF. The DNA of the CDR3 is TGTGCCAGCAGCTCCCAGAGAGGGAGCTACACCTTC.

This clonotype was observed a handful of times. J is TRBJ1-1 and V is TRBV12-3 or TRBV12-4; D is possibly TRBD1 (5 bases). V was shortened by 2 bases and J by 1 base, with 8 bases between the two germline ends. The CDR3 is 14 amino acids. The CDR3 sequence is CASSLTTGNTEAFF. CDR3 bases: TGTGCCAGCAGTTTAACCACAGGGAACACTGAAGCTTTCTTT.

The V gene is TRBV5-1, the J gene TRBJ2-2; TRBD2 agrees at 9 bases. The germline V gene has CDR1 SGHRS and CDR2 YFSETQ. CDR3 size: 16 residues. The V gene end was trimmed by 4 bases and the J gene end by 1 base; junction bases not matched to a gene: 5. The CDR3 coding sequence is TGCGCCAGCAGCGCTAGCGGGGTGAAGAACACCGGGGAGCTGTTTTTT. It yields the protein CASSASGVKNTGELFF.

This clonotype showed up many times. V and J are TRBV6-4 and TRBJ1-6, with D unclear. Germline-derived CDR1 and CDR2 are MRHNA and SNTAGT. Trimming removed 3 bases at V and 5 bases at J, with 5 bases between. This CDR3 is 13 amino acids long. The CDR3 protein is CASSEGDNSPLHF. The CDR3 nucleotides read TGTGCCAGCAGTGAAGGTGATAATTCACCCCTCCACTTT.

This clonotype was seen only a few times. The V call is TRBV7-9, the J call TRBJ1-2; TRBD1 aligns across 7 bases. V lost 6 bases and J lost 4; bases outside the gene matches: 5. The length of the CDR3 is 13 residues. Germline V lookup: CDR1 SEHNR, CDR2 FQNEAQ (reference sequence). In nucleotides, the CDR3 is TGTGCCAGCAGTTACGACAGGGCCTATGGCTACACCTTC. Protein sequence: CASSYDRAYGYTF. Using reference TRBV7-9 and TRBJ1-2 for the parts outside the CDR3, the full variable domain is DTGVSQNPRHKITKRGQNVTFRCDPISEHNRLYWYRQTLGQGPEFLTYFQNEAQLEKSRLLSDRFSAERPKGSFSTLEIQRTEQGDSAMYLCASSYDRAYGYTFGSGTRLTVV.

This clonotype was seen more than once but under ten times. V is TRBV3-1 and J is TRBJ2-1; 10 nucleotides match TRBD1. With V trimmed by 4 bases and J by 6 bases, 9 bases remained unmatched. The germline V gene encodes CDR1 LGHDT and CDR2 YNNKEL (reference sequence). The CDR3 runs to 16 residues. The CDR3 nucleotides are TGTGCCAGCAGCCGAAGGGACAGGGGACCTGGCAATGAGCAGTTCTTC. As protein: CASSRRDRGPGNEQFF.

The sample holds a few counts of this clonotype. In DNA, the CDR3 is TGCAGCGTTGAATGGATAGGTCAGGGTAGATACGAGCAGTACTTC. Encoded protein: CSVEWIGQGRYEQYF. The V call is TRBV29-1, the J call TRBJ2-7, with TRBD1 as a possible D gene (5 bases). The CDR3 contains 15 residues. From germline, CDR1 is SQVTM and CDR2 ANQGSEA. Trimming took 2 bases from V and 4 from J, leaving 18 bases between them.

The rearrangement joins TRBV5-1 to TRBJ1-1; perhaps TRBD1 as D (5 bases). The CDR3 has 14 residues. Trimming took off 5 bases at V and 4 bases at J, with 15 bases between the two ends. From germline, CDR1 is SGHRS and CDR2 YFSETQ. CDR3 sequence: CASRIQGFGTEAFF. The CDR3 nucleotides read TGCGCCAGCAGGATCCAGGGTTTTGGCACTGAAGCTTTCTTT.

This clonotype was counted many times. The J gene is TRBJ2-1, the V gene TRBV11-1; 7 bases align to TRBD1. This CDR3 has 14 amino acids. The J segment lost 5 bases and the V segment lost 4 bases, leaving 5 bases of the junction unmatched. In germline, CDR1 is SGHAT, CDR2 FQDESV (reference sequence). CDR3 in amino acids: CASSSRDRNNEQFF. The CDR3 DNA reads TGTGCCAGCAGCTCCCGGGACAGAAACAATGAGCAGTTCTTC.

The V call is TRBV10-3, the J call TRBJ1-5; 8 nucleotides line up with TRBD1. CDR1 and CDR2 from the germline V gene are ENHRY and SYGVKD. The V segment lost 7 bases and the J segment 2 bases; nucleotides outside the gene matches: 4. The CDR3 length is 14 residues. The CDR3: CAIIRQGRNQPQHF. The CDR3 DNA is TGTGCCATCATCAGACAGGGGCGCAATCAGCCCCAGCATTTT.

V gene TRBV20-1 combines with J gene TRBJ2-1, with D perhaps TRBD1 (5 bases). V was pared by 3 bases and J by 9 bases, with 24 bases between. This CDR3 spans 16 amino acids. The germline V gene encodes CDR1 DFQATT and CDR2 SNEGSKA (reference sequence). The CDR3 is CSASSRQTRGSSEQFF. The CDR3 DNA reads TGCAGTGCTAGTAGTAGACAGACAAGGGGCTCAAGTGAGCAGTTCTTC.

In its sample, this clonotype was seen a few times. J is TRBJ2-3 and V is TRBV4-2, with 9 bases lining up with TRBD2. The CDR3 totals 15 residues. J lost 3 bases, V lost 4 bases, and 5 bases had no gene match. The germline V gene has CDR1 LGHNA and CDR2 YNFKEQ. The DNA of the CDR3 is TGTGCCAGCAGCCTAATAGCGGGGGAAACAGATACGCAGTATTTT. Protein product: CASSLIAGETDTQYF.

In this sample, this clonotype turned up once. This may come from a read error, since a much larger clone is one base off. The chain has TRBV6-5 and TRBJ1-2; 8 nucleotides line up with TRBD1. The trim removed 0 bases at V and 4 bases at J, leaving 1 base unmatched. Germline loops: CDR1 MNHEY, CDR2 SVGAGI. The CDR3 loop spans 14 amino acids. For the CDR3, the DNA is TGTGCCAGCAGTTACTCGGACAGGGCCTATGGCTACACCTTC. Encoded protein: CASSYSDRAYGYTF.

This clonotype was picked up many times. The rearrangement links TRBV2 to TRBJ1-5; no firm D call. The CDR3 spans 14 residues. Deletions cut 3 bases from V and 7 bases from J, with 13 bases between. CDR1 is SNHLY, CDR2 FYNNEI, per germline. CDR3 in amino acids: CASSEGGRRQPQHF. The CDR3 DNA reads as TGTGCCAGCAGTGAGGGTGGAAGGAGACAGCCCCAGCATTTT.

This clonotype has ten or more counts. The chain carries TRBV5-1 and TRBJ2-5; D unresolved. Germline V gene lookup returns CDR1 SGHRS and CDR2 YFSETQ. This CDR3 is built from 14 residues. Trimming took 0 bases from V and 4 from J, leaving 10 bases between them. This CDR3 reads CASSLVSRGETQYF. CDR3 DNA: TGCGCCAGCAGCTTGGTCTCTAGAGGAGAGACCCAGTACTTC.

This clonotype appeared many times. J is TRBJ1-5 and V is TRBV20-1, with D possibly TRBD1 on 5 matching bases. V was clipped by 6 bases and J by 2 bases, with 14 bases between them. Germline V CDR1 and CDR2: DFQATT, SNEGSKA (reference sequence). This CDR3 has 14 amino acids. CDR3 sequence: CSAGQGGGNQPQHF. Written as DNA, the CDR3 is TGCAGTGCCGGCCAGGGTGGAGGCAATCAGCCCCAGCATTTT.

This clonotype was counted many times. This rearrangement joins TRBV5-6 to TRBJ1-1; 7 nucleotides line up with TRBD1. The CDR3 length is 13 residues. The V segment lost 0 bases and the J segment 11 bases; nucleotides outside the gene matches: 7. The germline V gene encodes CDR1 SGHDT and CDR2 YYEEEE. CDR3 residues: CASSLANTGVAFF. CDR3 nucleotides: TGTGCCAGCAGCTTGGCAAATACAGGGGTCGCTTTCTTT.

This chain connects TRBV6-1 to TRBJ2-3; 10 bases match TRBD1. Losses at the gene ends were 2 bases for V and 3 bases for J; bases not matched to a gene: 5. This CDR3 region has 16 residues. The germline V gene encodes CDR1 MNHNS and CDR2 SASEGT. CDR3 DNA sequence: TGTGCCAGCAGTGAAAGGACAGGGGGTTGGACAGATACGCAGTATTTT. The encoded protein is CASSERTGGWTDTQYF.

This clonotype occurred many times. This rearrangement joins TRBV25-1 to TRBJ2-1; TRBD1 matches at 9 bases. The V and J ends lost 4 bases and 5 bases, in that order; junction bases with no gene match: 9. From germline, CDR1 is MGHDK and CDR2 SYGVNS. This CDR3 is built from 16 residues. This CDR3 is CASSGVGTGRDNEQFF. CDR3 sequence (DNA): TGTGCCAGCAGTGGTGTCGGGACAGGGAGGGACAATGAGCAGTTCTTC.

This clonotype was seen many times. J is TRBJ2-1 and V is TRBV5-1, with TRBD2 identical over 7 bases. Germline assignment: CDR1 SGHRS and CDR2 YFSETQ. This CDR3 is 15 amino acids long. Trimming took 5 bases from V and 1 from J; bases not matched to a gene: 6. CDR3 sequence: CASSQILASYNEQFF. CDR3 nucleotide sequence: TGCGCCAGCAGTCAAATACTAGCGTCCTACAATGAGCAGTTCTTC.